Following are 21 T cell receptor beta chains from one sample sequenced in a study of cytomegalovirus exposure and HLA in healthy donors. Data came from immunoSEQ multiplex PCR; TCRdb stores just in-frame clones and leaves some out. The repertoire holds a few hundred thousand clones, roughly 90% seen once, with 0.75% to 0.85% in the top ten. The sample consisted of PBMCs. These receptors came from a woman aged 18-35 years in good health and CMV-seronegative.

V usage is TRBV7-3 and J usage is TRBJ2-3; 10 bases are shared with TRBD1. This CDR3 region has 16 residues. CDR1 is SGHTA, CDR2 FQGTGA, per germline. The V gene end was trimmed by 4 bases and the J gene end by 4 bases; junction bases not matched to a gene: 8. The CDR3 coding sequence is TGTGCCAGCAGCTGGGCCCGGGACAGGGGCCCAGATACGCAGTATTTT. It codes for CASSWARDRGPDTQYF.

The rearrangement uses TRBV7-7 and TRBJ2-2, with a tentative D call TRBD2 (6 bases). Germline-derived CDR1 and CDR2 are SSHAT and FNYEAQ (reference sequence). V was shortened by 5 bases and J by 1 base, with 14 bases between the two germline ends. The CDR3 contains 16 residues. CDR3 sequence: CASSPGTFLNTGELFF. The CDR3 nucleotides read TGTGCCAGCAGCCCCGGGACTTTTTTGAACACCGGGGAGCTGTTTTTT. Full variable domain (remainder filled in from reference TRBV7-7 and TRBJ2-2): GAGVSQSPRYKVTKRGQDVTLRCDPISSHATLYWYQQALGQGPEFLTYFNYEAQPDKSGLPSDRFSAERPEGSISTLTIQRTEQRDSAMYRCASSPGTFLNTGELFFGEGSRLTVL.

V is TRBV18 and J is TRBJ1-2; no reliable D call. CDR3 length equals 13 residues. Trimming took off 3 bases at V and 4 bases at J, with 9 bases between the two ends. CDR1 and CDR2 (germline): KGHSH, LQKENI. CDR3 sequence: CASSPTQPYGYTF. CDR3 coding DNA: TGTGCCAGCTCACCGACACAGCCCTATGGCTACACCTTC.

The chain carries TRBV7-2 and TRBJ2-2; weak D call: TRBD1 (6 bases). The germline V gene has CDR1 SGHTA and CDR2 FQGNSA. The length of the CDR3 is 19 residues. Trimming took off 1 base at V and 2 bases at J, with 20 bases between the two ends. The CDR3 reads CASSLGVARQALNTGELFF. The CDR3 DNA is TGTGCCAGCAGCTTAGGGGTCGCTCGACAGGCCCTTAACACCGGGGAGCTGTTTTTT.

The rearrangement joins TRBV4-3 to TRBJ2-2; TRBD2 matches 9 bases. Germline V gene sequence: CDR1 LGHNA, CDR2 YSLEER. The CDR3 is 16 amino acids. V dropped 1 base and J dropped 6; count of bases not matched to a gene: 6. The CDR3 nucleotides are TGCGCCAGCAGCCAAGTGGGACTAGCTAAGTCCGGGGAGCTGTTTTTT. Protein sequence: CASSQVGLAKSGELFF.

A few counts support this clone. The chain links TRBV7-9 to TRBJ2-7; TRBD2 matches at 7 bases. This CDR3 has 15 amino acids. V lost 5 bases to trimming and J lost 5 bases; unmatched junction nucleotides: 12. Germline V gene data show CDR1 as SEHNR and CDR2 as FQNEAQ (reference sequence). The CDR3 spells CASSLRGVSHHEQYF. DNA for the CDR3: TGTGCCAGCAGCCTCCGGGGGGTCTCCCACCACGAGCAGTACTTC. Complete variable domain (other parts from reference TRBV7-9 and TRBJ2-7): DTGVSQNPRHKITKRGQNVTFRCDPISEHNRLYWYRQTLGQGPEFLTYFQNEAQLEKSRLLSDRFSAERPKGSFSTLEIQRTEQGDSAMYLCASSLRGVSHHEQYFGPGTRLTVT.

The gene calls are TRBV7-9 and TRBJ1-1; D is possibly TRBD1 (5 bases). The CDR3 contains 12 residues. Germline loops: CDR1 SEHNR, CDR2 FQNEAQ (reference sequence). Deletions cut 4 bases from V and 4 bases from J, with 7 bases between. CDR3 DNA sequence: TGTGCCAGCAGCTGGGGGGGCACTGAAGCTTTCTTT. It is translated as CASSWGGTEAFF.

This clone was seen a single time. The gene calls are TRBV20-1 and TRBJ2-7, with unresolved D. This CDR3 has 11 amino acids. V shed 3 bases and J shed 7 bases, with 10 bases lying between them. CDR1 and CDR2 from the germline V gene are DFQATT and SNEGSKA (reference sequence). This CDR3 reads CSARVDLEQYF. Written as DNA, the CDR3 is TGCAGTGCTAGGGTCGACTTGGAGCAGTACTTC.

J is TRBJ1-3 and V is TRBV29-1; no definite D call. Germline V gene sequence: CDR1 SQVTM, CDR2 ANQGSEA. The V gene lost 0 bases and the J gene lost 0 bases, with 6 bases spanning the gap. The CDR3 totals 14 residues. CDR3 sequence: CSVEDFSSGNTIYF. The CDR3 region has the DNA TGCAGCGTTGAAGATTTCTCCTCTGGAAACACCATATATTTT.

This clone was counted only a few times. Other nucleotide sequences from this sample produce the same CDR3. This sequence joins TRBV6-5 and TRBJ1-5; TRBD1 might be the D (5 bases). V was trimmed by 7 bases and J by 4 bases, leaving 8 bases between them. Germline V lookup: CDR1 MNHEY, CDR2 SVGAGI. This CDR3 comprises 12 residues. CDR3 nucleotides: TGTGCCAGCAACCGACAGAATCAGCCCCAGCATTTT. This gives the protein CASNRQNQPQHF.

There are a few counts of this clone. The chain carries TRBV13 and TRBJ2-7; possible D gene TRBD2, 5 bases. The V end lost 5 bases, the J end lost 2 bases, and 13 bases lay between the germline ends. This CDR3 comprises 14 residues. Germline assignment: CDR1 PRHDT and CDR2 FYEKMQ (reference sequence). The CDR3 sequence is CASSLRVGTYEQYF. Written as DNA, the CDR3 is TGTGCCAGCAGCCTGAGGGTGGGGACCTACGAGCAGTACTTC.

Here the CDR3 reads CSVDRRGSELANYGYTF. DNA for the CDR3: TGCAGCGTTGACCGTCGGGGGTCGGAGCTAGCTAACTATGGCTACACCTTC. J is TRBJ1-2 and V is TRBV29-1, with D possibly being TRBD1 (5 bases). This CDR3 contains 17 residues. Trimming removed 3 bases from V and 0 bases from J, with 20 bases in between. From germline, CDR1 is SQVTM and CDR2 ANQGSEA.

The chain links TRBV5-6 to TRBJ2-7, with no clear D. The CDR3 consists of 12 residues. The V end was cut by 4 bases, the J end by 0 bases, with 5 bases between. The germline gives CDR1 SGHDT, CDR2 YYEEEE. Here the CDR3 DNA reads TGTGCCAGCAGCAGCTACTCCTACGAGCAGTACTTC. Amino acid sequence: CASSSYSYEQYF.

The chain has TRBV19 and TRBJ2-2, with 10 bases lining up with TRBD2. Trimming took 5 bases from V and 4 from J; bases not matched to a gene: 4. CDR3 length: 15 amino acids. CDR1 LNHDA and CDR2 SQIVND come from the germline V gene (reference sequence). The DNA for the CDR3 is TGTGCCAGTAGTGCCAAGCGGGAGGGCACCGGGGAGCTGTTTTTT. Translating it yields CASSAKREGTGELFF.

The rearrangement joins TRBV27 to TRBJ2-5, with D uncertain. This CDR3 region has 14 residues. V gave up 3 bases and J gave up 2 bases, with 10 bases separating them. Germline V gene sequence: CDR1 MNHEY, CDR2 SMNVEV (reference sequence). CDR3 coding DNA: TGTGCCAGCAGTTTTAGCCGCATTCAAGAGACCCAGTACTTC. Protein sequence: CASSFSRIQETQYF.

The V and J genes are TRBV7-2 and TRBJ2-7, with D perhaps TRBD2 (6 bases). This CDR3 contains 14 residues. Trimming left V 1 base short and J 8 bases short, with 15 bases between. Germline CDR1 is SGHTA and CDR2 is FQGNSA. CDR3 residues: CASSLGDSLGKQYF. CDR3 sequence (DNA): TGTGCCAGCAGCTTAGGGGACTCCTTAGGCAAGCAGTACTTC.

The chain recombines TRBV5-6 with TRBJ1-2; D is perhaps TRBD1 (5 bases). V dropped 3 bases and J dropped 5 bases, with 20 bases sitting between them. The CDR3 consists of 16 residues. The germline gives CDR1 SGHDT, CDR2 YYEEEE. The CDR3: CASSSGGLPEIYGYTF. DNA for the CDR3: TGTGCCAGCAGCTCCGGGGGACTTCCCGAAATATATGGCTACACCTTC. The full variable domain, rest sourced from reference TRBV5-6 and TRBJ1-2, is DAGVTQSPTHLIKTRGQQVTLRCSPKSGHDTVSWYQQALGQGPQFIFQYYEEEERQRGNFPDRFSGHQFPNYSSELNVNALLLGDSALYLCASSSGGLPEIYGYTFGSGTRLTVV.

V usage is TRBV19 and J usage is TRBJ2-2, with 10 bases that match TRBD1. CDR1 is LNHDA, CDR2 SQIVND, per germline (reference sequence). V shed 7 bases and J 0 bases; nucleotides not matched to a gene: 5. CDR3 length: 16 amino acids. The CDR3 DNA follows: TGTGCCAGTAAAACGACAGGGGGCACGAACACCGGGGAGCTGTTTTTT. As protein: CASKTTGGTNTGELFF.

The chain uses TRBV28 and TRBJ1-1; 8 bases fit TRBD1. Unmatched junction bases numbered 8, after V lost 6 bases and J lost 11 bases. The germline CDR1 and CDR2 sequences are MDHEN and SYDVKM. CDR3 length equals 12 residues. CDR3 nucleotides: TGTGCCAGCAGCCAGACAGGGGTGACGGCTTTCTTT. This sequence encodes CASSQTGVTAFF.

The CDR3 nucleotides read TGTGCCAGCAGTCCGGCTAGGGGGTATGGCTACACCTTC. The encoded protein is CASSPARGYGYTF. The chain combines TRBV27 with TRBJ1-2, with D maybe TRBD1 (6 bases). V dropped 5 bases and J dropped 5 bases, with 12 bases sitting between them. Germline loops: CDR1 MNHEY, CDR2 SMNVEV (reference sequence). This CDR3 spans 13 amino acids.

This chain connects TRBV30 to TRBJ2-5; 10 nucleotides align to TRBD1. CDR3 length: 19 residues. V trimming: 1 base; J trimming: 1 base; junction bases outside the gene matches: 15. CDR1 is GTSNPN and CDR2 is SVGIG in the germline V gene (reference sequence). The CDR3 spells CAWSAGQGGFLMPQETQYF. DNA for the CDR3: TGTGCCTGGAGTGCCGGACAGGGGGGTTTTCTCATGCCCCAAGAGACCCAGTACTTC.